The sequence of this T cell receptor beta chain was determined in a study of blood T cell repertoires in COVID-19. The wider study: Sites across the United States, Italy and Spain contributed samples from acute and convalescent COVID-19.

Germline values: CDR1 KGHSH, CDR2 LQKENI. V was pared by 0 bases and J by 6 bases, with 8 bases between. This CDR3 has 13 residues. Method: immunoSEQ multiplex PCR; TCRdb's copy keeps in-frame clones and lacks some. This table has approximately 200,000 clones, around nine tenths appearing once. This clone was found a few times. The receptor comes from a man aged 60 to 69 who had recovered from COVID-19. The chain recombines TRBV18 with TRBJ2-5, with no clear D. Sequencing was carried out using peripheral blood. Here the CDR3 DNA reads TGTGCCAGCTCACCACCCGGCGGAAAGACCCAGTACTTC. It yields the protein CASSPPGGKTQYF.